A selection of T cell receptor beta chains follows, all from one sample in a study of T-cell memory formation after mild COVID-19. TCRdb reanalysed the 5' RACE reads using MiXCR and keeps one entry per CDR3 protein. This table holds approximately 300,000 distinct CDR3 sequences, roughly 15% found once. Material for sequencing was PBMCs or a T cell subset sorted from them (not recorded which). These receptor sequences come from a man aged 18 to 29 who had mild COVID-19 (a few samples of this study predate the infection). Cell type and time point are not known. CDR3s leave out the opening cysteine and the closing phenylalanine or tryptophan.

v_gene	j_gene	CDR3aa
TRBV5-1	TRBJ2-3	ASSGSGATDTQY
TRBV12-3/TRBV12-4	TRBJ2-3	ASSSQRGGSDTQY
TRBV20-1	TRBJ1-1	SARGGTGAEAF
TRBV7-8	TRBJ2-7	ASSLNSGYEQY
TRBV4-1	TRBJ1-5	ASSPASRSQPQH
TRBV5-1	TRBJ2-1	ASSSLGAGIYNEQF
TRBV5-1	TRBJ2-7	ASSFRTDSYEQY
TRBV12-3/TRBV12-4	TRBJ2-5	ASSPADGVLTQY
TRBV5-1	TRBJ2-5	ASSLGEYGETQY
TRBV6-5	TRBJ2-1	ASSASNEQF
TRBV7-8	TRBJ2-2	ASSPMITGELF